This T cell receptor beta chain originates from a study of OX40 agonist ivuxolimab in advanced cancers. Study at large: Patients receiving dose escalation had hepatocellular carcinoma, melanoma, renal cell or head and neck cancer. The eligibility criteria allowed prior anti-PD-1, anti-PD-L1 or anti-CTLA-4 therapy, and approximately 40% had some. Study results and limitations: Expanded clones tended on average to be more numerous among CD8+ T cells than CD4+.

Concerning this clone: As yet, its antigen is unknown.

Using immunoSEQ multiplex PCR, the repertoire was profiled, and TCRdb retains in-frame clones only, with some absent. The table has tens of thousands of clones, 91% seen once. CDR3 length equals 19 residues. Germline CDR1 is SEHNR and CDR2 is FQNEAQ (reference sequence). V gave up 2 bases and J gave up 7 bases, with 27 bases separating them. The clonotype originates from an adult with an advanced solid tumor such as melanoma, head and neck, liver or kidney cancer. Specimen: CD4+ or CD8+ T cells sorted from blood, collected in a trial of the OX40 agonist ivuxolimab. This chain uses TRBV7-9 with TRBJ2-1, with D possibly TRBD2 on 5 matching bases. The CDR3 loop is CASSLFGDYRQTGYNEQFF. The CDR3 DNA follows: TGTGCCAGCAGCTTATTTGGGGATTATAGGCAGACGGGATATAATGAGCAGTTCTTC.